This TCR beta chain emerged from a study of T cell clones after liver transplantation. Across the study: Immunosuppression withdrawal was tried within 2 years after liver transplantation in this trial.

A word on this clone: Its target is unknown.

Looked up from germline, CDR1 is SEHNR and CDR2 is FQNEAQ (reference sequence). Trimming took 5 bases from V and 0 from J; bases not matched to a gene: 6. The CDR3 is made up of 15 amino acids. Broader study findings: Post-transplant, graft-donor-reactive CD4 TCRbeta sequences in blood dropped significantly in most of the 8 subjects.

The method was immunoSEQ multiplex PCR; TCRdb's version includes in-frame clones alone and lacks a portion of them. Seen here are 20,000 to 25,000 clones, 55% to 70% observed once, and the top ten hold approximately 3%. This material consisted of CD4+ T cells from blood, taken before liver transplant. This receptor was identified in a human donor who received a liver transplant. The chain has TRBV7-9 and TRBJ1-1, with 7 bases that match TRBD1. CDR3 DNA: TGTGCCAGCAGCCCCCCGACAGGGATGAACACTGAAGCTTTCTTT. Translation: CASSPPTGMNTEAFF.